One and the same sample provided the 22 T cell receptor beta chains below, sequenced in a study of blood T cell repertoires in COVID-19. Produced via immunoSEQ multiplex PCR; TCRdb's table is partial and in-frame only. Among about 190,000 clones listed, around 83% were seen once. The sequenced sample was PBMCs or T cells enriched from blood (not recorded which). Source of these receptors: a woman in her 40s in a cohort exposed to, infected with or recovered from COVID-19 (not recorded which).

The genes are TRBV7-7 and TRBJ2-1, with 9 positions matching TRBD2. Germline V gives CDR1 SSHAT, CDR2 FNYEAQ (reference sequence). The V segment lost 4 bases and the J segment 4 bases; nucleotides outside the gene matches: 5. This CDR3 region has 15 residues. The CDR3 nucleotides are TGTGCCAGCAGCTCGGGGACTAGCACTTACAATGAGCAGTTCTTC. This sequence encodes CASSSGTSTYNEQFF.

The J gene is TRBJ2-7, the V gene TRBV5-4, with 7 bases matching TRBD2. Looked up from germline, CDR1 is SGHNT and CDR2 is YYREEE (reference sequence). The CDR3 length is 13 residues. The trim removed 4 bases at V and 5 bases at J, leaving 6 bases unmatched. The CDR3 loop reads CASSQIRGDEQYF. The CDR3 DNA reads TGTGCCAGCAGCCAAATTCGGGGGGACGAGCAGTACTTC.

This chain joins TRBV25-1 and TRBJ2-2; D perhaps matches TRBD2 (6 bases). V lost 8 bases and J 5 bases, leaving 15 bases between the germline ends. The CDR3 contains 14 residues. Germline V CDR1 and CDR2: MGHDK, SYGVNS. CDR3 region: CASGRLVETGELFF. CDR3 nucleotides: TGTGCCAGCGGTAGACTAGTTGAGACCGGGGAGCTGTTTTTT.

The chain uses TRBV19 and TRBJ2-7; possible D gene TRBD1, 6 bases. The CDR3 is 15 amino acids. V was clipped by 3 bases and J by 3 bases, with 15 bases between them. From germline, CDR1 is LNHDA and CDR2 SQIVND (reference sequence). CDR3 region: CASSITGSGNYEQYF. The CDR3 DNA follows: TGTGCCAGTAGTATTACAGGGTCGGGGAACTACGAGCAGTACTTC.

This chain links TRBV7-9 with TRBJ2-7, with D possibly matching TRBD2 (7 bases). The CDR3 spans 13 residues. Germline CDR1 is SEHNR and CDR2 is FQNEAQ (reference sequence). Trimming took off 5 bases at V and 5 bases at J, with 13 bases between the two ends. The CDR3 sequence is CASSPSGGDEQYF. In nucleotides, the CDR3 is TGTGCCAGCAGCCCTTCGGGGGGCGACGAGCAGTACTTC.

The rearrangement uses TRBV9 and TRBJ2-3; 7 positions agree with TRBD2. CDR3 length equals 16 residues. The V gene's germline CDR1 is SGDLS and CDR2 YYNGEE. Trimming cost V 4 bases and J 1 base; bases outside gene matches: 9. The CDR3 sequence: CASSPHLAGGTDTQYF. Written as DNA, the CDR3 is TGTGCCAGCAGCCCACATTTGGCGGGAGGCACAGATACGCAGTATTTT.

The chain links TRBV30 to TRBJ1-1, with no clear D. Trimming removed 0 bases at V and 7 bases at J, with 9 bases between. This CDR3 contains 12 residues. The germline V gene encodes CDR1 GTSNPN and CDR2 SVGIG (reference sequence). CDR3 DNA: TGTGCCTGGAGTGTAGGCGGTATTGAAGCTTTCTTT. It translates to CAWSVGGIEAFF.

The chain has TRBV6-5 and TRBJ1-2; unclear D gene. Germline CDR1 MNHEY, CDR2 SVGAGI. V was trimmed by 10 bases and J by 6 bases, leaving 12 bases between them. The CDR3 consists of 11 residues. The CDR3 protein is CATLGSHGYTF. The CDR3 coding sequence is TGTGCCACCTTGGGGAGTCATGGCTACACCTTC.

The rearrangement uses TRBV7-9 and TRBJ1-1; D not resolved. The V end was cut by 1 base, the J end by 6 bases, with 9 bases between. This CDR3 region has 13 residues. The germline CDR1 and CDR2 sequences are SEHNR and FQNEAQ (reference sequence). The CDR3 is CASSLGAHAEAFF. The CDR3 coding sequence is TGTGCCAGCAGCTTAGGGGCCCACGCTGAAGCTTTCTTT.

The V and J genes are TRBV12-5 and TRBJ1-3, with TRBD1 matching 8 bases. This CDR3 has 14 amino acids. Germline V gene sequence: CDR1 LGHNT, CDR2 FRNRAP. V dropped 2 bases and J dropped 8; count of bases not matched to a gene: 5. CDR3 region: CASGLTGGEDTIYF. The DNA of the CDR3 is TGTGCTAGTGGTTTGACAGGGGGAGAGGACACCATATATTTT.

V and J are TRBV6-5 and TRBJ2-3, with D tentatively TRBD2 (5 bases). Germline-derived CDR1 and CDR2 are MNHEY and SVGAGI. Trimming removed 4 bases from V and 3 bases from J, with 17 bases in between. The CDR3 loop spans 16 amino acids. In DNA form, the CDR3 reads TGTGCCAGCAGTTTTTTTTGGGGAGAGAATACAGATACGCAGTATTTT. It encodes CASSFFWGENTDTQYF.

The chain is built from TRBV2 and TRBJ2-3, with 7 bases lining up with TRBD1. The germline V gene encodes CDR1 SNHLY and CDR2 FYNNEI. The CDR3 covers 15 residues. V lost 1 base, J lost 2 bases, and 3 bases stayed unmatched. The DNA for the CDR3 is TGTGCCAGCAGTGAAGGAGGGGGCTCCACAGATACGCAGTATTTT. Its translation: CASSEGGGSTDTQYF.

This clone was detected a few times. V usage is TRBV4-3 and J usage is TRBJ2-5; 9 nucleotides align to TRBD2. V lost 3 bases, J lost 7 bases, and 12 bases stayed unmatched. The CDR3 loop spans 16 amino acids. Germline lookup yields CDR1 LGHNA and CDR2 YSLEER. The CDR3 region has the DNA TGCGCCAGCAGCCAGGTAGCGGGAGCCCCCGCGGCGACCCAGTACTTC. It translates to CASSQVAGAPAATQYF.

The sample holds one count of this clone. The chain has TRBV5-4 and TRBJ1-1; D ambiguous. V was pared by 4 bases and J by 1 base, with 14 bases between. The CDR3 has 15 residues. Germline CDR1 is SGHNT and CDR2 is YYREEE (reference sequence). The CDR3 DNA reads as TGTGCCAGCAGCGGCCGTGGTTTCGAGAACACTGAAGCTTTCTTT. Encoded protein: CASSGRGFENTEAFF.

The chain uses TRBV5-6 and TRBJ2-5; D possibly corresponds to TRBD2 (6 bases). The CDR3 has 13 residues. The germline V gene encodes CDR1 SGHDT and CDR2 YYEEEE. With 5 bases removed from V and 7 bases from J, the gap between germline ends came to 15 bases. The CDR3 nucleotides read TGTGCCAGCAGTACGGGACTCCGTGGGACCCAGTACTTC. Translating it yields CASSTGLRGTQYF.

The CDR3 DNA sequence: TGTGCCAGCGTAGGGACAGGCAATCAGCCCCAGCATTTT. It translates to CASVGTGNQPQHF. This chain links TRBV6-5 with TRBJ1-5; TRBD1 matches at 7 bases. Unmatched junction bases numbered 3, after V lost 8 bases and J lost 2 bases. The CDR3 is 13 residues long. CDR1 MNHEY and CDR2 SVGAGI come from the germline V gene.

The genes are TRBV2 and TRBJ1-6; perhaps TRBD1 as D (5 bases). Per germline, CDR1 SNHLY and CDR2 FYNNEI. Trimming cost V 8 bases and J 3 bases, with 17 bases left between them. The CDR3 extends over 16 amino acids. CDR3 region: CASDPGLGVYNSPLHF. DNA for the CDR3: TGTGCCAGCGACCCGGGACTCGGAGTCTATAATTCACCCCTCCACTTT.

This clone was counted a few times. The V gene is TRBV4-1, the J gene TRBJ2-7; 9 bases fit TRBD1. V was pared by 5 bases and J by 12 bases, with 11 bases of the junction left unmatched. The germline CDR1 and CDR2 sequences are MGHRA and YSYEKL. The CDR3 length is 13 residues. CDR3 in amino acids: CASSTGTGQPTYF. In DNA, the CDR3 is TGCGCCAGCAGCACCGGGACAGGGCAGCCAACGTACTTC.

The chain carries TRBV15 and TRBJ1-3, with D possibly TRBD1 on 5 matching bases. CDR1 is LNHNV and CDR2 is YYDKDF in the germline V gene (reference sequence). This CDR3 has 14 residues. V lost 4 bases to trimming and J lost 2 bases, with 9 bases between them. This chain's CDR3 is CATSIRGTGNTIYF. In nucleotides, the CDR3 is TGTGCCACCAGCATTAGGGGCACTGGAAACACCATATATTTT.

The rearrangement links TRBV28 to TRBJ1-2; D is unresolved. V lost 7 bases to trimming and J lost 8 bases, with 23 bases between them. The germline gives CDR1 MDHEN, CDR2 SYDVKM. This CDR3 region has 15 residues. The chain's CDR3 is CASKAGAVGVGGYTF. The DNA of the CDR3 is TGTGCCAGCAAGGCAGGAGCGGTGGGTGTTGGCGGCTACACCTTC.

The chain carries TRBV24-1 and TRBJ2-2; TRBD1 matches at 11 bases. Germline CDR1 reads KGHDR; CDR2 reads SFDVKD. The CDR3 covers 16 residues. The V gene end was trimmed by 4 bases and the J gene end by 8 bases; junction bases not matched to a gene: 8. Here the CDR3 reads CATSDLGQGAHGELFF. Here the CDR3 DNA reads TGTGCCACCAGTGACCTCGGACAGGGGGCGCATGGGGAGCTGTTTTTT.

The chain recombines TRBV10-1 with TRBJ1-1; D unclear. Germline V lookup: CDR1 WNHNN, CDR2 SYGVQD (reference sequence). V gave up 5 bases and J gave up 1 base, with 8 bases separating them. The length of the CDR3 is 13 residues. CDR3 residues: CASSYTENTEAFF. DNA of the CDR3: TGCGCCAGCAGTTATACAGAGAACACTGAAGCTTTCTTT.